This T cell receptor (beta chain) was found in a study of CD8+ T cells in alopecia areata. Germline CDR1 and CDR2: LGHNA and YNFKEQ. The CDR3 has 17 residues. The junction had 8 bases not matched to a gene; V was cut back by 1 base and J by 8 bases. Sequencing used cDNA as its template, made by extracting RNA and reverse transcribing it. Only in-frame clones appear in the TCRdb table, and some are missing; sequencing was by immunoSEQ multiplex PCR. The sample has 110,000 to 150,000 clones, approximately 56% seen once. The sequence was collected from a human donor in good health. V and J are TRBV4-2 and TRBJ2-1; 13 nucleotides line up with TRBD2. Sequencing was done on a sample of CD8+ T cells sorted from blood. The CDR3 coding sequence is TGTGCCAGCAGCCAAGCGGTTACTAGCGGGAGGGAGGATGAGCAGTTCTTC. It yields the protein CASSQAVTSGREDEQFF.